This T cell receptor beta chain was profiled in a study of T-cell memory formation after mild COVID-19 (dated by TCRdb to the early 2020s). For the study in its entirety: TCR sequence clusters from the two donors were found to be largely donor specific. The cohort was made up of two young adult volunteers, one female and one male, who were previously healthy. Longitudinal TCRalpha and TCRbeta repertoire sequencing tracked T-cell clones expanding and contracting after mild COVID-19 in a couple of donors. General study outcomes and caveats: Contracting CD4+ clones were found mainly in CM and EM memory subsets, while CD8+ clones were enriched in EMRA. The study covered only a couple of mild cases, and larger cohorts including severe cases with pre-infection samples were considered necessary. Some responding clones were detected in pre-infection memory, suggesting pre-existing cross-reactive memory T cells joined the SARS-CoV-2 response. Clones that contracted from day 15 to 85 showed balanced CD4/CD8 phenotypes, whereas a second wave of clones that expanded from day 15 to 37 leaned towards CD4+. SARS-CoV-2 specificity of the second-wave clones peaking on day 37 was not confirmed.

In regard to this clonotype: What antigen it recognizes has not been identified. No much larger clone is present one base from it, and per-base qualities are unavailable.

CDR1 and CDR2 are read off the germline V gene as SNHLY and FYNNEI. V was cut back by 6 bases and J by 6 bases, leaving a gap of 15 bases between them. The CDR3 runs 14 amino acids, cysteine and phenylalanine included. The only DNA kept is the CDR3, 42 bases in frame from the first base. PBMCs were isolated by Ficoll-Paque density gradient centrifugation. The sequencer was an Illumina NovaSeq 6000. TCRalpha and TCRbeta cDNA libraries were built by 5'RACE with constant-segment primers, adding sample barcodes and unique molecular identifiers. Trizol reagent was used to extract RNA from every sample. Libraries were amplified in two PCR steps, with a second sample barcode and Illumina TruSeq adapters added in the second step. Sequencing of the libraries was done on an Illumina NovaSeq, producing 2 x 150 bp paired-end reads. The study's processing was this. The reads were demultiplexed and collapsed into UMI-guided consensus sequences using migec v1.2.7. Using mixcr v2.1.11, the UMI consensuses were aligned to TRA and TRB V and J templates and assembled into clonotypes. Clonotypes were classified as expanded or contracted when called significant by both edgeR and NoisET, with noise models trained on biological replicates. For edgeR calls, a false discovery rate-adjusted p below 0.01 and a log2 fold-change threshold of 1 were applied. PCA with hierarchical clustering of max-normalized trajectories of the 1000 most abundant clonotypes was used as exploratory dynamics analysis. Separately sequenced CD4+ and CD8+ repertoires were used to assign the CD4 or CD8 phenotype of responding clones. TCRdb's own reprocessing of the public reads used fastp at Q25 and MiXCR and kept productive beta chains. Rows matching on CDR3 protein sequence are summarized as one entry with the most common DNA and genes. The V and J calls and clone size are TCRdb's, not the authors'. For this sample the table gives 350,000 to 500,000 distinct CDR3 sequences, of which about a sixth were detected only once. The top ten constitute roughly 21% of the sample.

The sequence was collected from a man in his late teens or twenties who had mild COVID-19 (a few samples of this study predate the infection). The sample titles of this study are shuffled in the database, so cell type and time point are left out; the donor was told from shared clones. The rearrangement combines TRBV2 with TRBJ1-5; TRBD1 is a possible D gene, resting on 5 matching bases. The sequenced sample consisted of PBMCs or a T cell subset sorted from them (not recorded which). The bases are TGTGCCAGCAGGCGGCAGGGAGGCGTTCAGCCCCAGCATTTT. Translated, it reads CASRRQGGVQPQHF.